The rows below give T cell receptor beta chains drawn from one sample of a study of OX40 agonist ivuxolimab in advanced cancers. Profiling relied on immunoSEQ multiplex PCR, and the TCRdb table lists in-frame clones only, not all of them. The sample contains 60,000 to 65,000 clones, nearly 95% of which appear only once. The input for sequencing was CD4+ or CD8+ T cells sorted from blood, taken in a trial of the OX40 agonist ivuxolimab. The receptors here all came from an adult with an advanced solid tumor such as melanoma, head and neck, liver or kidney cancer. Both conserved end residues are part of each CDR3. Each record gives: CDR3 DNA, CDR3 protein, D gene, V gene, clone size, J gene. D genes are given only for firm matches. The size of a clone is reported for some rows only, either as once, few or many, or as a class for expanded clones.

cdr3_nt: TGTGCCAGCAGTTTGGATTTTGAAACCGGGGAGCTGTTTTTT
cdr3_aa: CASSLDFETGELFF
d_call: .
v_call: TRBV28
clone_size: few
j_call: TRBJ2-2

cdr3_nt: TGTGCCAGCAGCTTATTAGTGGGAACCTACGAGCAGTACTTC
cdr3_aa: CASSLLVGTYEQYF
d_call: .
v_call: TRBV7-8
clone_size: .
j_call: TRBJ2-7

cdr3_nt: TGTGCCAGCTCAGGATTGGGACAGGGACAACCTAGCGGGAGGGCCACAGATACGCAGTATTTT
cdr3_aa: CASSGLGQGQPSGRATDTQYF
d_call: TRBD2
v_call: TRBV18
clone_size: once
j_call: TRBJ2-3

cdr3_nt: TGTGCCAGCAATCCCCGGGACAGTCGCTACGAGCAGTACTTC
cdr3_aa: CASNPRDSRYEQYF
d_call: TRBD1
v_call: TRBV6-5
clone_size: medium-sized
j_call: TRBJ2-7

cdr3_nt: TGTGCCAGCAGCGCTGGACTCAACTACGAGCAGTACTTC
cdr3_aa: CASSAGLNYEQYF
d_call: .
v_call: TRBV7-8
clone_size: .
j_call: TRBJ2-7

cdr3_nt: TGTGCCAGCAGCGCCGGCACAGCCGATGCCATATATTTT
cdr3_aa: CASSAGTADAIYF
d_call: .
v_call: TRBV5-4
clone_size: .
j_call: TRBJ1-3

cdr3_nt: TGTGCCAGCAGTTCACCGGGACAGGGGGGATACGAGCAGTACTTC
cdr3_aa: CASSSPGQGGYEQYF
d_call: TRBD1
v_call: TRBV7-8
clone_size: .
j_call: TRBJ2-7

cdr3_nt: TGTGCCAGCAGCCTTTCCGGAGATGAGCAGTTCTTC
cdr3_aa: CASSLSGDEQFF
d_call: .
v_call: TRBV13
clone_size: .
j_call: TRBJ2-1

cdr3_nt: TGTGCCGGCAGTCCCGGGACCGGGATGGATACGCAGTATTTT
cdr3_aa: CAGSPGTGMDTQYF
d_call: .
v_call: TRBV10-3
clone_size: .
j_call: TRBJ2-3

cdr3_nt: TGTGCCAGCATAAGGACACCCATGGGAGGCTACACCTTC
cdr3_aa: CASIRTPMGGYTF
d_call: .
v_call: TRBV2
clone_size: few
j_call: TRBJ1-2

cdr3_nt: TGTGCCAGCAGCTGGGGATTGGGTCAGTTCACAGATACGCAGTATTTT
cdr3_aa: CASSWGLGQFTDTQYF
d_call: .
v_call: TRBV5-6
clone_size: .
j_call: TRBJ2-3

cdr3_nt: TGCGCCAGCAGCGGGACAGGGGAAGAAAAACTGTTTTTT
cdr3_aa: CASSGTGEEKLFF
d_call: TRBD1
v_call: TRBV5-1
clone_size: once
j_call: TRBJ1-4

cdr3_nt: TGCGCCAGCAGCTCTGGGGGACAGGGCGTCTCAGATACGCAGTATTTT
cdr3_aa: CASSSGGQGVSDTQYF
d_call: TRBD1
v_call: TRBV5-1
clone_size: .
j_call: TRBJ2-3

cdr3_nt: TGTGCCACCAGCTTGACTAGCGGCTCCTACGAGCAGTACTTC
cdr3_aa: CATSLTSGSYEQYF
d_call: TRBD2
v_call: TRBV15
clone_size: .
j_call: TRBJ2-7

cdr3_nt: TGTGCCAGCAGCTTCGAGGTAGCTCCTGGGACCGGGGAGCTGTTTTTT
cdr3_aa: CASSFEVAPGTGELFF
d_call: .
v_call: TRBV9
clone_size: .
j_call: TRBJ2-2

cdr3_nt: TGTGCCAGCAGTTTAGGGACAGGGGAAGAGCAGTACTTC
cdr3_aa: CASSLGTGEEQYF
d_call: TRBD1
v_call: TRBV28
clone_size: .
j_call: TRBJ2-7

cdr3_nt: TGTGCCTGGAGACAGAGGGGCACTGAAGCTTTCTTT
cdr3_aa: CAWRQRGTEAFF
d_call: .
v_call: TRBV30
clone_size: .
j_call: TRBJ1-1

cdr3_nt: TGTGCCAGTAGTATGAGCGGGAGCTCCTACGAGCAGTACTTC
cdr3_aa: CASSMSGSSYEQYF
d_call: TRBD2
v_call: TRBV19
clone_size: .
j_call: TRBJ2-7

cdr3_nt: TGTGCCAGCAGCATCGGACCGGAAGCCTCAAATGAAAAACTGTTTTTT
cdr3_aa: CASSIGPEASNEKLFF
d_call: .
v_call: TRBV13
clone_size: .
j_call: TRBJ1-4

cdr3_nt: TGTGCCAGCAGCTCGAGACTAGCGGGACCCTACGAGCAGTACTTC
cdr3_aa: CASSSRLAGPYEQYF
d_call: TRBD2
v_call: TRBV11-3
clone_size: .
j_call: TRBJ2-7

cdr3_nt: TGTGCCAGCAGTTACCGAGATGTCGATGAGCAGTTCTTC
cdr3_aa: CASSYRDVDEQFF
d_call: .
v_call: TRBV6-5
clone_size: once
j_call: TRBJ2-1

cdr3_nt: TGTGCCAGCAGCCCAACAGGGAGCAAGACTTTCTTT
cdr3_aa: CASSPTGSKTFF
d_call: .
v_call: TRBV6-5
clone_size: .
j_call: TRBJ1-1

cdr3_nt: TGTGCCAGCAGCTTAATCGGGAGGGGAGGCGCAGATACGCAGTATTTT
cdr3_aa: CASSLIGRGGADTQYF
d_call: TRBD2
v_call: TRBV7-3
clone_size: .
j_call: TRBJ2-3

cdr3_nt: TGTGCCAGCACCGGAGAAGCGGGCCCTTCCTACGAGCAGTACTTC
cdr3_aa: CASTGEAGPSYEQYF
d_call: .
v_call: TRBV2
clone_size: .
j_call: TRBJ2-7

cdr3_nt: TGTGCCAGCAGTTTCGCGAACACCGGGGAGCTGTTTTTT
cdr3_aa: CASSFANTGELFF
d_call: .
v_call: TRBV27
clone_size: .
j_call: TRBJ2-2

cdr3_nt: TGTGCCAGCAGCCAAAACTGGGATCAGCCCCAGCATTTT
cdr3_aa: CASSQNWDQPQHF
d_call: .
v_call: TRBV6-5
clone_size: .
j_call: TRBJ1-5

cdr3_nt: TGCGCCAGCAGCTACCCCCTAGCGGGAGGAGGGACAGATACGCAGTATTTT
cdr3_aa: CASSYPLAGGGTDTQYF
d_call: TRBD2
v_call: TRBV5-1
clone_size: .
j_call: TRBJ2-3

cdr3_nt: TGTGCCAGCAGCGCATCACATTACGCGAACACCGGGGAGCTGTTTTTT
cdr3_aa: CASSASHYANTGELFF
d_call: .
v_call: TRBV11-2
clone_size: .
j_call: TRBJ2-2

cdr3_nt: TGTGCCGCCCAGTTCATTTCCTACGAGCAGTACTTC
cdr3_aa: CAAQFISYEQYF
d_call: .
v_call: TRBV30
clone_size: .
j_call: TRBJ2-7

cdr3_nt: TGCGCCAGCAGCCAAGAAGCAGGGAATAGCAATCAGCCCCAGCATTTT
cdr3_aa: CASSQEAGNSNQPQHF
d_call: .
v_call: TRBV4-1
clone_size: .
j_call: TRBJ1-5

cdr3_nt: TGTGCCAGTGGCGGAGATTTAGATACGCAGTATTTT
cdr3_aa: CASGGDLDTQYF
d_call: .
v_call: TRBV19
clone_size: .
j_call: TRBJ2-3

cdr3_nt: TGTGCCAGCAGCCTGGAGGGGGGGGCCTACGAGCAGTACTTC
cdr3_aa: CASSLEGGAYEQYF
d_call: .
v_call: TRBV5-4
clone_size: .
j_call: TRBJ2-7

cdr3_nt: TGTGCCAGCAGCTTTCTGGGGTATGAGCAGTTCTTC
cdr3_aa: CASSFLGYEQFF
d_call: .
v_call: TRBV7-2
clone_size: .
j_call: TRBJ2-1

cdr3_nt: TGTGCCAGCAGCCCTGGTTCGGAAGGGGATACGCAGTATTTT
cdr3_aa: CASSPGSEGDTQYF
d_call: .
v_call: TRBV6-4
clone_size: .
j_call: TRBJ2-3

cdr3_nt: TGTGCCATCAGTGACCTGGCAGGGAGCCACGAGCAGTACTTC
cdr3_aa: CAISDLAGSHEQYF
d_call: .
v_call: TRBV10-3
clone_size: .
j_call: TRBJ2-7

cdr3_nt: TGTGCCAGCAGTCCGGGACTAGCGGGAGACGAGAACACCGGGGAGCTGTTTTTT
cdr3_aa: CASSPGLAGDENTGELFF
d_call: TRBD2
v_call: TRBV2
clone_size: .
j_call: TRBJ2-2

cdr3_nt: TGTGCCAGCAGCGTAGGATGGGGGGAATACGAGCAGTACTTC
cdr3_aa: CASSVGWGEYEQYF
d_call: .
v_call: TRBV9
clone_size: .
j_call: TRBJ2-7

cdr3_nt: TGTGCCAGCATTGGTTCGGAGGGGGCGCGTCGAGAGACCCAGTACTTC
cdr3_aa: CASIGSEGARRETQYF
d_call: .
v_call: TRBV2
clone_size: .
j_call: TRBJ2-5

cdr3_nt: TGTGCCAGTAGTATAGATTCTGGCGGGAGGGCGACCTACAATGAGCAGTTCTTC
cdr3_aa: CASSIDSGGRATYNEQFF
d_call: TRBD2
v_call: TRBV19
clone_size: .
j_call: TRBJ2-1

cdr3_nt: TGCGCCAGCAGAGGGGACAGGGCAGACCTCCTTCCGAACACCGGGGAGCTGTTTTTT
cdr3_aa: CASRGDRADLLPNTGELFF
d_call: TRBD1
v_call: TRBV5-1
clone_size: .
j_call: TRBJ2-2

cdr3_nt: TGTGCCAGCAGCTCAACCGGGACGGGGTACTACGAGCAGTACTTC
cdr3_aa: CASSSTGTGYYEQYF
d_call: .
v_call: TRBV7-9
clone_size: .
j_call: TRBJ2-7

cdr3_nt: TGTGCCAGCAGTTACTCCGGCCAGGGCCGCGGCTACACCTTC
cdr3_aa: CASSYSGQGRGYTF
d_call: .
v_call: TRBV6-5
clone_size: .
j_call: TRBJ1-2

cdr3_nt: TGTGCCAGCAGTTCGGGACAGCTCTACGAGCAGTACTTC
cdr3_aa: CASSSGQLYEQYF
d_call: TRBD1
v_call: TRBV6-6
clone_size: .
j_call: TRBJ2-7

cdr3_nt: TGCAGCGTTGAAGCCATAGAGCCCCCGAACACTGAAGCTTTCTTT
cdr3_aa: CSVEAIEPPNTEAFF
d_call: .
v_call: TRBV29-1
clone_size: .
j_call: TRBJ1-1

cdr3_nt: TGTGCCAGCAGCGAACCGGGCTTGACACGAGGCTACACCTTC
cdr3_aa: CASSEPGLTRGYTF
d_call: .
v_call: TRBV6-1
clone_size: once
j_call: TRBJ1-2

cdr3_nt: TGTGCCAGCAGCCCCCCCGCGGGAGGGTCGAGGTCCTACAATGAGCAGTTCTTC
cdr3_aa: CASSPPAGGSRSYNEQFF
d_call: TRBD2
v_call: TRBV9
clone_size: .
j_call: TRBJ2-1

cdr3_nt: TGTGCCAGTAGTTCCGTGTACAATGAGCAGTTCTTC
cdr3_aa: CASSSVYNEQFF
d_call: .
v_call: TRBV19
clone_size: .
j_call: TRBJ2-1

cdr3_nt: TGTGCTAGTGGTTTGGTACTGGCCACGAACACCGGGGAGCTGTTTTTT
cdr3_aa: CASGLVLATNTGELFF
d_call: .
v_call: TRBV12-5
clone_size: .
j_call: TRBJ2-2

cdr3_nt: TGTGCCAGCAGTTCCCAACAGCGTAGTCACGAGACCCAGTACTTC
cdr3_aa: CASSSQQRSHETQYF
d_call: .
v_call: TRBV28
clone_size: .
j_call: TRBJ2-5

cdr3_nt: TGCGCCAGCAGCTCCGGGGGTGGCACAGATACGCAGTATTTT
cdr3_aa: CASSSGGGTDTQYF
d_call: .
v_call: TRBV5-1
clone_size: .
j_call: TRBJ2-3